Below are 11 T cell receptor beta chains sequenced from a single sample in a study of blood T cells in healthy people across ages. The use of a sample-barcoded 5' primer and a J-beta primer mix characterized a second PCR of about 6 to 11 cycles. From the 5' RACE reads, TCRdb called clonotypes with MiXCR, one entry per CDR3 protein. The profile shows about 1.4 million distinct CDR3 sequences, around 59% of them singletons. The sequencing input was blood. Receptors originate from a man aged 18 to 35 in good health.

The chain employs TRBV20-1 and TRBJ2-2; 8 bases are a match to TRBD1. Per germline, CDR1 DFQATT and CDR2 SNEGSKA (reference sequence). The CDR3 sequence is 13 residues long. V lost 6 bases, J lost 9 bases, and 9 bases stayed unmatched. CDR3 in DNA: TGCAGTGCAAATGGACAGGGTGGGCGGGAGCTGTTTTTT. It is translated as CSANGQGGRELFF.

J is TRBJ2-7 and V is TRBV25-1, with D unresolved. The CDR3 has 13 amino acids. Trimming stripped 6 bases from V and 3 bases from J, with 12 bases between. Germline values: CDR1 MGHDK, CDR2 SYGVNS. In DNA form, the CDR3 reads TGTGCCAGCAGCCTAGACTCCATCTACGAGCAGTACTTC. Protein: CASSLDSIYEQYF.

The CDR3 sequence is CSASATSGGPRVTQYF. The DNA for the CDR3 is TGCAGTGCTAGTGCGACTAGCGGGGGCCCGCGGGTGACCCAGTACTTC. The chain employs TRBV20-1 and TRBJ2-7, with 12 bases matching TRBD2. The DNA end lines up better with TRBJ2-5; the J call may be wrong. The CDR3 spans 16 residues. Germline assignment: CDR1 DFQATT and CDR2 SNEGSKA (reference sequence).

This clonotype was found a few times. The chain couples TRBV29-1 to TRBJ2-1, with 13 bases that match TRBD2. The CDR3 has 16 amino acids. V was clipped by 6 bases and J by 4 bases; unmatched bases: 9. Germline loops: CDR1 SQVTM, CDR2 ANQGSEA. For the CDR3, the DNA is TGCAGCGTGTCGGGCACTAGCGGGGGGGTTTACAATGAGCAGTTCTTC. Its translation is CSVSGTSGGVYNEQFF.

The chain joins TRBV7-6 to TRBJ1-2, with TRBD1 as a possible D gene (5 bases). CDR1 and CDR2 (germline): SGHVS, FNYEAQ. The CDR3 has 13 residues. V lost 5 bases to trimming and J lost 5 bases, with 12 bases between them. The CDR3 spells CASSQGLNYGYTF. In nucleotides, the CDR3 is TGTGCCAGCAGCCAGGGACTCAATTATGGCTACACCTTC.

This clonotype has more than one count but fewer than ten. The rearrangement links TRBV7-9 to TRBJ2-5, with TRBD2 as a possible D gene (6 bases). The V end lost 1 base, the J end lost 5 bases, and 11 bases lay between the germline ends. CDR1 is SEHNR and CDR2 is FQNEAQ in the germline V gene (reference sequence). The CDR3 spans 14 residues. CDR3 residues: CASSLGGLTETQYF. The CDR3, as DNA: TGTGCCAGCAGCTTAGGTGGACTAACGGAGACCCAGTACTTC.

This clonotype was picked up a small number of times. The chain recombines TRBV6-5 with TRBJ2-7; 9 bases line up with TRBD1. The CDR3 loop spans 14 amino acids. The germline V gene encodes CDR1 MNHEY and CDR2 SVGAGI. The trim removed 2 bases at V and 4 bases at J, leaving 3 bases unmatched. The CDR3 DNA is TGTGCCAGCAGTTACGGGACAGGGAGGTACGAGCAGTACTTC. Its translation is CASSYGTGRYEQYF.

This chain connects TRBV28 to TRBJ2-2; 9 bases are shared with TRBD2. V lost 7 bases, J lost 4 bases, and 7 bases stayed unmatched. This CDR3 is built from 15 residues. The germline V gene has CDR1 MDHEN and CDR2 SYDVKM. This chain's CDR3 is CASKAGGPLTGELFF. CDR3 DNA: TGTGCCAGCAAGGCGGGAGGGCCCCTCACCGGGGAGCTGTTTTTT.

V gene TRBV30 combines with J gene TRBJ2-1; TRBD2 agrees at 10 bases. This CDR3 is 16 amino acids long. The J segment lost 4 bases and the V segment lost 0 bases, leaving 6 bases of the junction unmatched. Germline CDR1 and CDR2: GTSNPN and SVGIG (reference sequence). CDR3 in DNA: TGTGCCTGGAGTGTATGGGGGACTAGCGATTACAATGAGCAGTTCTTC. Translation gives CAWSVWGTSDYNEQFF.

V is TRBV2 and J is TRBJ2-5; 9 bases are shared with TRBD1. The tail of the sequence fits TRBJ2-7 better, so the J call may be wrong. Germline CDR1 and CDR2: SNHLY and FYNNEI. The CDR3 extends over 15 amino acids. The CDR3 here is CASRRLRDRDREQYF. CDR3 DNA sequence: TGTGCCAGCAGACGCCTCCGGGACAGGGACCGCGAGCAGTACTTC.

The chain carries TRBV29-1 and TRBJ2-5; D remains unclear. Trimming removed 1 base at V and 11 bases at J, with 14 bases between. CDR3 length equals 12 residues. The germline gives CDR1 SQVTM, CDR2 ANQGSEA. In nucleotides, the CDR3 is TGCAGCGTTGAAGGGTCTACAAATGAGCAGTACTTC. It translates to CSVEGSTNEQYF.